What follows is one TCR beta chain and its context. The antigen is unknown. This CDR3 comprises 14 residues. Losses at the gene ends were 4 bases for V and 3 bases for J; bases not matched to a gene: 4. Germline V CDR1 and CDR2: SGHRS, YFSETQ. The entry originates in a study of a mutant IDH1 vaccine in newly diagnosed glioma. Sequencing used immunoSEQ multiplex PCR; TCRdb keeps in-frame clones, though not all of them. The repertoire consists of around 24,000 clones, with 79% occurring once and the leading ten covering approximately 8%. Time point reported: week 11, during vaccination. Doses consisted of 300 ug of mutant IDH1 20-mer peptide each, paired with topical imiquimod. Those who donated had recent WHO grade 3 or 4 IDH1-mutant, ATRX-lost astrocytomas. Points from the study as a whole: Top peripheral T cell clonotype shifts appeared unrelated to pseudoprogression.

The genes are TRBV5-1 and TRBJ2-7, with 10 bases lining up with TRBD2. The source material was PBMCs, sampled from a glioma patient whose treatment included an IDH1 peptide vaccine. The sequence was obtained from a man between 35 and 55 years old with glioma. CDR3 nucleotide sequence: TGCGCCAGCAGCATAAGGACTAGCGGCTACGAGCAGTACTTC. Amino acid sequence: CASSIRTSGYEQYF.